The clone carrying this T cell receptor beta chain was recorded at least ten times. As yet, its antigen is unknown. The V gene lost 2 bases and the J gene lost 1 base, with 12 bases spanning the gap. The CDR3 has 15 residues. CDR1 and CDR2 (germline): LNHDA, SQIVND (reference sequence). The sample is drawn from a study of response to subunit inactivated influenza vaccine. Study findings and constraints: New T cells are recruited in small numbers by each seasonal influenza vaccination, according to the authors' suggestion.

One entry per CDR3 protein, called by TCRdb with MiXCR from the RT-PCR reads. The sample holds more than 450,000 distinct CDR3 sequences, 7.6% seen once. This receptor was obtained from a man aged 45-69 years who received an inactivated influenza vaccine. The specimen comprised PBMCs from blood, sampled roughly 24 months after vaccination. The chain carries TRBV19 and TRBJ2-7; weak D call: TRBD2 (5 bases). In nucleotides, the CDR3 is TGTGCCAGTAGTATAATGAGTGGGGAGTCCTACGAGCAGTACTTC. Protein sequence: CASSIMSGESYEQYF.